This T cell receptor (beta chain) is from a study of T cells after yellow fever vaccination. TCRdb passed the 5' RACE reads through MiXCR, listing each CDR3 protein once. The data contain 610,000 or so distinct CDR3 sequences, about 12% of them singletons. Germline-derived CDR1 and CDR2 are DFQATT and SNEGSKA (reference sequence). There are 13 residues in the CDR3. V lost 6 bases and J lost 4, with 13 bases in between. In its sample, this clonotype was seen a few times. Antigen unknown. The study's findings and limits: Most primary-vaccination clones reappeared after the booster (more than 95% CD4, 75% to 90% CD8). Weaker, the secondary response peaked sooner, at day 5 versus 15.

This sample comprised PBMCs, obtained on the day of the yellow fever booster vaccination. This sequence was found in a man aged 25 to 40 who received the YFV17D yellow fever vaccine. This chain uses TRBV20-1 with TRBJ2-1; no firm D call. Written as DNA, the CDR3 is TGCAGTGCATGTTGGCGGAGATACAATGAGCAGTTCTTC. Translated: CSACWRRYNEQFF.